This T cell receptor beta chain was profiled in a study of beta chain features in type 1 diabetes (dated by TCRdb to the late 2010s). Regarding the complete study: Mean age, gender distribution, total cell number and subset yield did not differ between patients and healthy donors. Naive and central memory subsets were obtained from all 30 or so donors, but regulatory and stem cell-like memory subsets were isolated from only 8 patients and roughly eight healthy donors. The study compared the TCRB repertoires of sorted circulating CD4+ T cell subsets in recently diagnosed type 1 diabetes patients with those in matched healthy donors. Across all samples, fewer than 110,000,000 sorted cells were examined, and cell number per subset correlated strongly with RNA yield.

Each donor gave one peripheral blood draw, approximately 120 mL on average, collected into heparinised tubes. A BD FACSAria II and a panel including CD45RO, CCR7, CD25, CD127, CD95 and CD27 were used to sort naive, central memory, regulatory and stem cell-like memory CD4+ T cells. Every sorted population had a purity above 98%. PBMCs were isolated right away by Lymphoprep density gradient centrifugation and were stained directly, without culture. Samples were stained and sorted in pairs, with one healthy donor and one patient per experiment, so that batch effects were minimized. Results the study describes overall, beyond this receptor: Because cDNA was sequenced instead of genomic DNA, highly expressing activated cells could be over-represented, though the groups showed no difference in activation or CD3 levels. Naive, central memory and regulatory TCRB repertoires appeared more similar among patients than among healthy donors. Because small numbers of individuals were included in the HLA sub-analyses, any influence of HLA type on TCRB rearrangement was left unresolved. A moderate but significant shortening of TCRB CDR3 length was observed in type 1 diabetes patients in all four CD4+ subsets. PCR may preferentially amplify shorter templates, but because patient and control samples were amplified and corrected together, any resulting skew would affect both groups equally. At VDJ recombination sites, type 1 diabetes patients had fewer insertions and more deleted nucleotides, which implies abnormalities in thymic rearrangement.

All of the isolated RNA was reverse transcribed with the High Capacity cDNA Reverse Transcription Kit, so expressed TCRB transcripts were sequenced. Deep immunoSEQ sequencing was applied to naive, central memory and regulatory T cell samples, giving an average of around 4 million total reads per sample. After sorted cells were lysed in RLT buffer, RNA was extracted with DNase-treated RNeasy Micro or Mini kits, with the choice depending on cell number. Each cell subset was processed separately to prevent cross-contamination, with patient and healthy donor samples processed together. Using the immunoSEQ multiplex PCR, TCRB sequences were amplified from cDNA into 87-bp fragments spanning the CDR3 region. Sequencing of the amplicons was performed on the Illumina HiSeq platform. On the authors' methods: Synthetic template baselines were used to correct PCR bias computationally, reads within Hamming distance 2 were collapsed together, and singletons that could not be merged were discarded. By aligning reads against IMGT, V, D and J genes, CDR3 length, and insertions or deletions at six rearrangement sites were assigned. Within each subset, clonotype counts were normalized to the number of sorted cells before true diversity and Gini coefficients were calculated with the tcR R package. The overlap coefficient, calculated on TCRB nucleotide sequences, was used to quantify repertoire sharing. As a proxy for the pre-selection repertoire, out-of-frame TCRB sequences from naive cells were analyzed. TCRdb limited this immuneACCESS table to in-frame rearrangements with V and J called. A share of clones is missing; checked studies link under half to unresolved V genes, and the rest is unexplained. That table is the source of V, J and clone size, and D and trimming were worked out from the DNA. Across this sample there are 350,000 to 400,000 clones, with about 15% seen only once. The ten largest make up approximately 0.019% of the sample.

In regard to this clone: Its antigen is still unknown. No base quality values were provided; no much bigger clone lies one nucleotide off.

The sample consisted of naive CD4+ T cells from blood. Read against the paper, the sample's cell subset or site label means: true naive CD4+ T cells. The sequence derives from a woman younger than 35 in good health.

The nucleotide sequence is TGTGCCAGCTCACCACGTGGAGACAGCCACGGGGGCTACACCTTC. It is translated as CASSPRGDSHGGYTF. The V and J segments used are TRBV18 and TRBJ1-2, and possibly TRBD1, on 5 matching bases. Trimming at the junction amounts to 1 base on V and 8 bases on J, and the germline ends lie 17 bases apart. The CDR3 holds 15 amino acids from the cysteine to the phenylalanine. The retained sequence is limited to the CDR3, 45 bases, with the frame set at the first base. Based on the germline V gene, the CDR1 and CDR2 sequences are KGHSH and LQKENI.